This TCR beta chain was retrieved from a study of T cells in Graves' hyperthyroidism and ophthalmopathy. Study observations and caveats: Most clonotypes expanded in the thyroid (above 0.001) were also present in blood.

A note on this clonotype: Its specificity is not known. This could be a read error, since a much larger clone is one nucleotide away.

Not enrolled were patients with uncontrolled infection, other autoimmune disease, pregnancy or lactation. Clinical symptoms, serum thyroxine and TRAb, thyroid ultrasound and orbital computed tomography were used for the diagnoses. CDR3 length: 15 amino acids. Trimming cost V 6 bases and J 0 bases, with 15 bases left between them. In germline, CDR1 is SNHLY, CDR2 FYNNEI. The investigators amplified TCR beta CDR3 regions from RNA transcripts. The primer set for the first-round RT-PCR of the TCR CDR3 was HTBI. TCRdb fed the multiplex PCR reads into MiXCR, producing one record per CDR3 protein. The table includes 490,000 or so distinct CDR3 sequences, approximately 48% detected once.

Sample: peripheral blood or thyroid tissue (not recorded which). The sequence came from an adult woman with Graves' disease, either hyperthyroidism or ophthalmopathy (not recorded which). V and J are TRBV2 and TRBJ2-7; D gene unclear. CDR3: CASSPEQVSSYEQYF. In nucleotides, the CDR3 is TGTGCCAGCAGCCCTGAGCAGGTGAGCTCCTACGAGCAGTACTTC.